One sample yielded the 4 T cell receptor beta chains listed below, sequenced in a study of control samples from healthy donors and cancer patients (dated by TCRdb to the early 2020s). Receptors were amplified or captured by the immunoSEQ multiplex PCR assay. TCRdb limited this immuneACCESS table to in-frame rearrangements with V and J called. A share of clones is missing; checked studies link under half to unresolved V genes, and the rest is unexplained. In this sample the table shows 200,000 to 250,000 clones, 85% to 95% of which occur a single time. More than 1.3% of the sample is held by the ten biggest clonotypes. Material for sequencing was blood. The origin of the receptors is a man in his fifties in good health.

The V and J genes are TRBV10-3 and TRBJ1-6; the match to TRBD1 covers 9 bases. Germline CDR1 ENHRY, CDR2 SYGVKD. Unmatched junction bases numbered 6, after V lost 5 bases and J lost 7 bases. This CDR3 comprises 15 residues. This CDR3 is CAISKQGAGNSPLHF. The DNA of the CDR3 is TGTGCCATCAGTAAACAGGGGGCGGGAAATTCACCCCTCCACTTT.

The chain carries TRBV28 and TRBJ2-2, with 10 bases matching TRBD1. The CDR3 has 16 residues. With 7 bases clipped from V and 6 bases from J, the junction kept 11 bases outside the gene matches. Per germline, CDR1 MDHEN and CDR2 SYDVKM. CDR3 protein: CASTTIGTGAPGELFF. The CDR3 DNA reads TGTGCCAGCACCACAATAGGGACAGGGGCGCCCGGGGAGCTGTTTTTT.

The genes are TRBV6-5 and TRBJ2-3; the D is unclear. Looked up from germline, CDR1 is MNHEY and CDR2 is SVGAGI. V lost 6 bases and J 6 bases, leaving 13 bases between the germline ends. CDR3 length: 13 residues. The CDR3 DNA follows: TGTGCCAGCAGCCTCCCAGGTACGGATACGCAGTATTTT. Encoded protein: CASSLPGTDTQYF.

The table lists this clone with a count of one. The chain combines TRBV6-5 with TRBJ2-2, with 8 nucleotides matching TRBD1. Germline-derived CDR1 and CDR2 are MNHEY and SVGAGI. V dropped 6 bases and J dropped 3; count of bases not matched to a gene: 3. The CDR3 contains 14 residues. The CDR3 bases are TGTGCCAGCAGAGGACAGGGACACACCGGGGAGCTGTTTTTT. Translation gives CASRGQGHTGELFF.